This TCR beta chain was sequenced during a study of CD8 T cells in ankylosing spondylitis. The TCR beta libraries were generated through quantitative 5'-RACE incorporating molecular barcodes. One entry per CDR3 protein, called by TCRdb with MiXCR from the 5' RACE reads. The sample lists fewer than 650,000 distinct CDR3 sequences, roughly 13% occurring once. V lost 4 bases to trimming and J lost 4 bases; unmatched junction nucleotides: 1. Germline loops: CDR1 LNHDA, CDR2 SQIVND (reference sequence). The CDR3 contains 13 residues. Findings of the study overall: Apparently characteristic of ankylosing spondylitis blood was a TCR beta motif (under ten highly homologous variants).

This clonotype came up a few times. The target antigen is unknown. The sequence came from a male donor with ankylosing spondylitis. The sample consisted of blood, either unsorted or a sorted T cell fraction (not recorded which). This chain links TRBV19 with TRBJ1-1, with 9 nucleotides matching TRBD1. For the CDR3, the DNA is TGTGCCAGTAGTACGGACAGGGGCACTGAAGCTTTCTTT. Amino acids: CASSTDRGTEAFF.